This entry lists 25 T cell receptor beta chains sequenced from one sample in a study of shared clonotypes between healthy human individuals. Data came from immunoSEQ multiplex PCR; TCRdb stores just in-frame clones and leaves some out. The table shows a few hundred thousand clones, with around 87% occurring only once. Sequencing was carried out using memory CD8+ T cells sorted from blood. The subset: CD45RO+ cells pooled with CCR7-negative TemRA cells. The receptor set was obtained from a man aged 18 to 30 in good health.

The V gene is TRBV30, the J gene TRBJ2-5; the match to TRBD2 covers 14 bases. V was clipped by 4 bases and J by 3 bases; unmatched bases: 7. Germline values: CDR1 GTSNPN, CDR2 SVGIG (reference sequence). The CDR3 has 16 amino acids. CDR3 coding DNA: TGTGCCTGGAAACTGGGACTAGCGGGAGAAGAAGAGACCCAGTACTTC. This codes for CAWKLGLAGEEETQYF.

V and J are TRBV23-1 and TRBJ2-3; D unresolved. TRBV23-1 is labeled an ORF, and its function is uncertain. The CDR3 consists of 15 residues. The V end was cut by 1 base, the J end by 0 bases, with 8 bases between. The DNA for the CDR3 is TGCGCCAGCAGTCAATGGGCAGCTAGCACAGATACGCAGTATTTT. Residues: CASSQWAASTDTQYF.

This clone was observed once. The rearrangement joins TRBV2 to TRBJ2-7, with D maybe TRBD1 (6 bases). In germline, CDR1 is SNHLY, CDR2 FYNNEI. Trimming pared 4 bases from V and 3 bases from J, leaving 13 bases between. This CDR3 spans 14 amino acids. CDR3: CASSGTDRHYEQYF. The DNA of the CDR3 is TGTGCCAGCAGTGGGACAGATCGGCACTACGAGCAGTACTTC. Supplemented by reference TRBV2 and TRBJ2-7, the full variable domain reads EPEVTQTPSHQVTQMGQEVILRCVPISNHLYFYWYRQILGQKVEFLVSFYNNEISEKSEIFDDQFSVERPDGSNFTLKIRSTKLEDSAMYFCASSGTDRHYEQYFGPGTRLTVT.

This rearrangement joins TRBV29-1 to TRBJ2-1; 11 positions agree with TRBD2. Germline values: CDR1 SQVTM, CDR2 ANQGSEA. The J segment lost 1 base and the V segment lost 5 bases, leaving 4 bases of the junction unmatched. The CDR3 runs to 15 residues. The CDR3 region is CSVLASGGSYNEQFF. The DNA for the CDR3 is TGCAGCGTTTTAGCTAGCGGGGGGTCCTACAATGAGCAGTTCTTC.

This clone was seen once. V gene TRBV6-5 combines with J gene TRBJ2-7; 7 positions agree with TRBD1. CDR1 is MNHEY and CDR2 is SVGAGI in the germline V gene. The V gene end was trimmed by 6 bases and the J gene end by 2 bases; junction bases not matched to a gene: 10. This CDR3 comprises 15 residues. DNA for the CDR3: TGTGCCAGCAGCTCCTACTCAGGGACAGCCTACGAGCAGTACTTC. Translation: CASSSYSGTAYEQYF.

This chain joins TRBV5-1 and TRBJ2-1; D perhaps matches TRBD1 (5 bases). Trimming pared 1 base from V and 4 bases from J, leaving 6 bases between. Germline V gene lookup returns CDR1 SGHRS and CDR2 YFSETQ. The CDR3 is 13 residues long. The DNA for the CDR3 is TGCGCCAGCAGCTTGCGACAGTACAATGAGCAGTTCTTC. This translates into CASSLRQYNEQFF.

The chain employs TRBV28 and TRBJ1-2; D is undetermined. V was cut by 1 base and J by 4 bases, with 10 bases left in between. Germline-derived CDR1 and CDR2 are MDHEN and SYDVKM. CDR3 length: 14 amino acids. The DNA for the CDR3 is TGTGCCAGCAGTTTATCGGGCGGAAGCTATGGCTACACCTTC. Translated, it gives CASSLSGGSYGYTF.

The CDR3 sequence: CASSVGLAGGGEQYF. In DNA form, the CDR3 reads TGTGCCAGCAGCGTAGGACTAGCGGGAGGGGGCGAGCAGTACTTC. The V and J genes are TRBV9 and TRBJ2-7; 14 bases agree with TRBD2. Per the germline V gene, CDR1 is SGDLS and CDR2 is YYNGEE. Trimming removed 0 bases from V and 6 bases from J; junction bases left unmatched: 2. This CDR3 region has 15 residues. The variable domain in full, completed from reference TRBV9 and TRBJ2-7, reads DSGVTQTPKHLITATGQRVTLRCSPRSGDLSVYWYQQSLDQGLQFLIQYYNGEERAKGNILERFSAQQFPDLHSELNLSSLELGDSALYFCASSVGLAGGGEQYFGPGTRLTVT.

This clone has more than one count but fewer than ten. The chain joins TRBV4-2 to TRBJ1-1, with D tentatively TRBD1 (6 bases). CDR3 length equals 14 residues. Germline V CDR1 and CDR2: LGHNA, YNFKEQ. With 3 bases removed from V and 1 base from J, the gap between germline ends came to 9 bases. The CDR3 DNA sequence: TGTGCCAGCAGCCAGCGGGGACAGAACACTGAAGCTTTCTTT. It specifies CASSQRGQNTEAFF.

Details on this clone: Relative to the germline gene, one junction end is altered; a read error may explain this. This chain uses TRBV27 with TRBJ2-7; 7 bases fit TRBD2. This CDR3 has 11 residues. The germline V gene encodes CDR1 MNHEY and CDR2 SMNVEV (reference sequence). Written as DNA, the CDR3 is TGTGCCACCAGTGGGGGGGACGAGCAGTACTTC. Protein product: CATSGGDEQYF.

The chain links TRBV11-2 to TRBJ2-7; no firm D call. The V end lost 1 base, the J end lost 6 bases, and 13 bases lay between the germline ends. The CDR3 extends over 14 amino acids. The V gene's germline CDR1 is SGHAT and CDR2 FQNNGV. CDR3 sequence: CASSLVTAPSEQYF. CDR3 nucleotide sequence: TGTGCCAGCAGCTTAGTAACAGCCCCTAGCGAGCAGTACTTC. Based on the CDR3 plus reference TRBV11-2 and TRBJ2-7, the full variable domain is EAGVAQSPRYKIIEKRQSVAFWCNPISGHATLYWYQQILGQGPKLLIQFQNNGVVDDSQLPKDRFSAERLKGVDSTLKIQPAKLEDSAVYLCASSLVTAPSEQYFGPGTRLTVT.

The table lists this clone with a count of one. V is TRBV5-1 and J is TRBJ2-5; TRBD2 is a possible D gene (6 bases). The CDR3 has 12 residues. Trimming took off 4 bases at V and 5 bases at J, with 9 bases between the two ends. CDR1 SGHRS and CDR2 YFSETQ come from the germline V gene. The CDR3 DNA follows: TGCGCCAGCAGCCCGGGGGTGGAGACCCAGTACTTC. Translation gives CASSPGVETQYF. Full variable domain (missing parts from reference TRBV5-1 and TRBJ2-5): KAGVTQTPRYLIKTRGQQVTLSCSPISGHRSVSWYQQTPGQGLQFLFEYFSETQRNKGNFPGRFSGRQFSNSRSEMNVSTLELGDSALYLCASSPGVETQYFGPGTRLLVL.

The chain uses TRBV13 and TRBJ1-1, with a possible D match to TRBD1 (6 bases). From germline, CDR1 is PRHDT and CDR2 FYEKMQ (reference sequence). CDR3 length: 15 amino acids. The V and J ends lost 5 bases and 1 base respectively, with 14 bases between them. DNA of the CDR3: TGTGCCAGCAGCACTTGGACAGAATCGAACACTGAAGCTTTCTTT. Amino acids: CASSTWTESNTEAFF.

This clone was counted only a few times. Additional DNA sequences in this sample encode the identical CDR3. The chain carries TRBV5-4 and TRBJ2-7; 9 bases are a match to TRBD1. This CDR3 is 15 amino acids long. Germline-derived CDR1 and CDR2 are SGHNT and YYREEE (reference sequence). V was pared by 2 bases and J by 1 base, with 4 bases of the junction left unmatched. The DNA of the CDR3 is TGTGCCAGCAGCTTTGGACAGGGGAGTTCCTACGAGCAGTACTTC. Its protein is CASSFGQGSSYEQYF.

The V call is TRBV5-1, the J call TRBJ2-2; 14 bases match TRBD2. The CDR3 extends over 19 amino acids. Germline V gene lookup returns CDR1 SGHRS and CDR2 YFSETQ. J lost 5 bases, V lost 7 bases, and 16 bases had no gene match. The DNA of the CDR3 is TGCGCCAGCGCAAAAAGAACCCGACTAGCGGGAGGGCCTACCGGGGAGCTGTTTTTT. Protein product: CASAKRTRLAGGPTGELFF.

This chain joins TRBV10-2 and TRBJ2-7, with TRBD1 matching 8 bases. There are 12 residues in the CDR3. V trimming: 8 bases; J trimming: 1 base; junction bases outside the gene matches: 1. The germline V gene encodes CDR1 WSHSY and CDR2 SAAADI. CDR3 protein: CASQGASYEQYF. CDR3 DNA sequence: TGCGCCAGCCAGGGGGCATCCTACGAGCAGTACTTC.

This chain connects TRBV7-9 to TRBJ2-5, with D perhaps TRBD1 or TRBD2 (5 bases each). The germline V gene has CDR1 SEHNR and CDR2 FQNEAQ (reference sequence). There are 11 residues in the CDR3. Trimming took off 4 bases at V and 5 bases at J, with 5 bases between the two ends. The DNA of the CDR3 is TGTGCCAGCAGCTGGGGGGAGACCCAGTACTTC. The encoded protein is CASSWGETQYF.

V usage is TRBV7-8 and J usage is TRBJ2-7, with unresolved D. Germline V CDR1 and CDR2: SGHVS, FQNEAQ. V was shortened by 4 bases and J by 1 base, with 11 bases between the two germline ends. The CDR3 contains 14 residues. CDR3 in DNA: TGTGCCAGCAGCTCGCCCGGACCTTCCTACGAGCAGTACTTC. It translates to CASSSPGPSYEQYF. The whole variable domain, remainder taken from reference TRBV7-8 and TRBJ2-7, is GAGVSQSPRYKVAKRGQDVALRCDPISGHVSLFWYQQALGQGPEFLTYFQNEAQLDKSGLPSDRFFAERPEGSVSTLKIQRTQQEDSAVYLCASSSPGPSYEQYFGPGTRLTVT.

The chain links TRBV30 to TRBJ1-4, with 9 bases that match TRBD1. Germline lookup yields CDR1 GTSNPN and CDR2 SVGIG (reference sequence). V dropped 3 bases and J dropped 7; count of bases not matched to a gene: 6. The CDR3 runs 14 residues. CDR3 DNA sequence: TGTGCCTGGAGCCGGGACAGGGAGGGTGAAAAACTGTTTTTT. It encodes CAWSRDREGEKLFF.

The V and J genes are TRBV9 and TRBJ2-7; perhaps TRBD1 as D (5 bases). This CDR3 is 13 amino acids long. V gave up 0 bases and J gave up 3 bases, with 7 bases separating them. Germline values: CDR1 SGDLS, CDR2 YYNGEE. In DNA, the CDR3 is TGTGCCAGCAGCGTAGAGACAGACTACGAGCAGTACTTC. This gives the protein CASSVETDYEQYF.

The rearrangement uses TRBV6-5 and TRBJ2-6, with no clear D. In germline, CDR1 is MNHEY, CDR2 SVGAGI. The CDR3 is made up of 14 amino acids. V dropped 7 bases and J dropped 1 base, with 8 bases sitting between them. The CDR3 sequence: CASTFYSGANVLTF. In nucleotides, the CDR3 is TGTGCCAGCACCTTTTATTCTGGGGCCAACGTCCTGACTTTC.

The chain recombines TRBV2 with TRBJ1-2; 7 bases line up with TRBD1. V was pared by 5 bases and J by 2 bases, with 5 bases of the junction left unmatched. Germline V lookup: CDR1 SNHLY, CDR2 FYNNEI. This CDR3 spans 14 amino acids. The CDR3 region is CASSTGTENYGYTF. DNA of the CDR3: TGTGCCAGCAGTACCGGGACAGAGAACTATGGCTACACCTTC. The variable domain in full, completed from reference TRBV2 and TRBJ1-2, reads EPEVTQTPSHQVTQMGQEVILRCVPISNHLYFYWYRQILGQKVEFLVSFYNNEISEKSEIFDDQFSVERPDGSNFTLKIRSTKLEDSAMYFCASSTGTENYGYTFGSGTRLTVV.

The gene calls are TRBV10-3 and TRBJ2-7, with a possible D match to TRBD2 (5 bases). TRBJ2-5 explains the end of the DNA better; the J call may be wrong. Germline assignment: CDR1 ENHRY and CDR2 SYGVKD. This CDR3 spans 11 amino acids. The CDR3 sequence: CAITARGTQYF. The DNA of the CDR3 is TGTGCCATCACCGCCCGGGGGACCCAGTACTTC.

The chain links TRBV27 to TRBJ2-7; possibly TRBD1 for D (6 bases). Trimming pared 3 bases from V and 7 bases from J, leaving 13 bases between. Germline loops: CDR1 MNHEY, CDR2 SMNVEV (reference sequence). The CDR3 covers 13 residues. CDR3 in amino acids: CASSFGQTGEQYF. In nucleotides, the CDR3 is TGTGCCAGCAGTTTCGGACAGACGGGAGAGCAGTACTTC.

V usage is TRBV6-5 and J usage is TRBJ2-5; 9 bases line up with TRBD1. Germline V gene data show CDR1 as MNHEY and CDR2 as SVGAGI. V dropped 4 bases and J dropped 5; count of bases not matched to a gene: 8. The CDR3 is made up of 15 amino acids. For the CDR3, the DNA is TGTGCCAGCAGTTCGAGTAGGACAGGGGTTGAGACCCAGTACTTC. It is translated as CASSSSRTGVETQYF.